Shown below are 15 T cell receptor beta chains from a single sample sequenced in a study of blood T cells in healthy people across ages. Through a sample-barcoded 5' primer and a J-beta primer mix, a second PCR was run for roughly 7 to 12 cycles. TCRdb reprocessed the 5' RACE reads with MiXCR, giving one entry per CDR3 protein. Seen here are some 710,000 distinct CDR3 sequences, 22% observed once, and the top ten hold roughly 22%. The material sequenced was blood. All receptors come from a man aged 70 or older in good health.

J is TRBJ1-6 and V is TRBV27, with D hard to call. V was cut by 6 bases and J by 8 bases, with 17 bases left in between. Germline CDR1 and CDR2: MNHEY and SMNVEV (reference sequence). This CDR3 is 15 amino acids long. CDR3 loop: CASRARREGDSPLHF. CDR3 DNA: TGTGCCAGCAGAGCTAGACGGGAGGGTGATTCACCCCTCCACTTT.

This sequence joins TRBV12-3 or TRBV12-4 and TRBJ2-1; 7 nucleotides align to TRBD2. The CDR3 length is 14 residues. The V and J ends lost 6 bases and 6 bases, in that order; junction bases with no gene match: 8. CDR3 in DNA: TGTGCCAGCAGCCGTCGAGGCGGGGGCAATGAGCAGTTCTTC. It yields the protein CASSRRGGGNEQFF.

The V gene is TRBV19, the J gene TRBJ2-2; 12 positions agree with TRBD2. In germline, CDR1 is LNHDA, CDR2 SQIVND (reference sequence). This CDR3 spans 19 amino acids. V shed 0 bases, J shed 6 bases, and the junction held 11 bases outside the gene matches. The CDR3, as DNA: TGTGCCAGTAGTATAGACCCGGTACCTAGCGGGAGGGCCGCCGGGGAGCTGTTTTTT. Protein: CASSIDPVPSGRAAGELFF. Full variable domain (outside the CDR3, taken from reference TRBV19 and TRBJ2-2): DGGITQSPKYLFRKEGQNVTLSCEQNLNHDAMYWYRQDPGQGLRLIYYSQIVNDFQKGDIAEGYSVSREKKESFPLTVTSAQKNPTAFYLCASSIDPVPSGRAAGELFFGEGSRLTVL.

The sample holds a few counts of this clonotype. The V call is TRBV7-2, the J call TRBJ2-4; 12 bases agree with TRBD2. The CDR3 length is 19 residues. CDR1 and CDR2 (germline): SGHTA, FQGNSA. With V trimmed by 5 bases and J by 8 bases, 19 bases remained unmatched. CDR3 loop: CASSPRGGLAGRAKHIQYF. DNA for the CDR3: TGTGCCAGCAGCCCTAGGGGGGGACTAGCGGGTAGGGCAAAGCACATTCAGTACTTC.

This clonotype was picked up a small number of times. The chain recombines TRBV29-1 with TRBJ2-5, with 7 bases fitting TRBD2. Germline CDR1 SQVTM, CDR2 ANQGSEA. With 4 bases clipped from V and 5 bases from J, the junction kept 16 bases outside the gene matches. CDR3 size: 16 residues. The CDR3 loop reads CSVVGRGRGSFETQYF. DNA of the CDR3: TGCAGCGTTGTAGGGCGGGGGAGGGGCTCGTTTGAGACCCAGTACTTC.

This clonotype appeared a few times. The chain links TRBV3-1 to TRBJ2-3, with D unresolved. The CDR3 sequence is 14 residues long. In germline, CDR1 is LGHDT, CDR2 YNNKEL (reference sequence). The V and J ends lost 0 bases and 8 bases respectively, with 12 bases between them. The CDR3 DNA follows: TGTGCCAGCAGCCAAGATACCACCCCGGGTACGCAGTATTTT. Amino acid sequence: CASSQDTTPGTQYF.

This clonotype was observed a few times. The chain combines TRBV5-1 with TRBJ2-3; 7 nucleotides line up with TRBD2. The germline V gene encodes CDR1 SGHRS and CDR2 YFSETQ. The CDR3 spans 15 residues. The trim removed 4 bases at V and 6 bases at J, leaving 11 bases unmatched. The CDR3 nucleotides are TGCGCCAGCAGCGAGCTAGCGGCGGGGCGGGATACGCAGTATTTT. Amino acid sequence: CASSELAAGRDTQYF.

The rearrangement uses TRBV2 and TRBJ2-5; 8 nucleotides align to TRBD1. The length of the CDR3 is 12 residues. CDR1 SNHLY and CDR2 FYNNEI come from the germline V gene. V dropped 7 bases and J dropped 4; count of bases not matched to a gene: 2. CDR3 nucleotide sequence: TGTGCCAGCATAACAGGGGGAGAGACCCAGTACTTC. The encoded protein is CASITGGETQYF.

CDR3 in amino acids: CSARYQSGAEAFF. For the CDR3, the DNA is TGCAGCGCCCGCTATCAATCAGGGGCTGAAGCTTTCTTT. The chain couples TRBV29-1 to TRBJ1-1; tentative D call: TRBD1 (6 bases). V dropped 7 bases and J dropped 6 bases, with 18 bases sitting between them. The germline CDR1 and CDR2 sequences are SQVTM and ANQGSEA. CDR3 length equals 13 residues.

In this sample, this clonotype turned up a few times. V is TRBV20-1 and J is TRBJ1-3, with D perhaps TRBD1 (6 bases). Germline assignment: CDR1 DFQATT and CDR2 SNEGSKA (reference sequence). The V end lost 3 bases, the J end lost 3 bases, and 18 bases lay between the germline ends. This CDR3 region has 16 residues. The CDR3 DNA reads as TGCAGTGCTAGGCCCTGGGGCAGGGGTTTTGGAAACACCATATATTTT. It translates to CSARPWGRGFGNTIYF.

This clonotype was seen repeatedly, ten times or more. The gene calls are TRBV12-3 or TRBV12-4 and TRBJ2-5; 12 nucleotides match TRBD2. The V gene end was trimmed by 6 bases and the J gene end by 0 bases; junction bases not matched to a gene: 5. CDR3 length equals 16 residues. The CDR3 loop is CASRRGLAGHQETQYF. In DNA form, the CDR3 reads TGTGCCAGCAGACGAGGACTAGCGGGGCACCAAGAGACCCAGTACTTC.

The V call is TRBV14, the J call TRBJ2-5; D might be TRBD1 or TRBD2, each matching 5 bases. V was shortened by 0 bases and J by 7 bases, with 18 bases between the two germline ends. The CDR3 extends over 16 amino acids. CDR1 SGHDN and CDR2 FVKESK come from the germline V gene. CDR3 region: CASSQDFGAGSGTQYF. In DNA form, the CDR3 reads TGTGCCAGCAGCCAAGATTTCGGGGCAGGGTCAGGGACCCAGTACTTC.

The chain joins TRBV20-1 to TRBJ2-7, with 8 bases lining up with TRBD2. The trim removed 8 bases at V and 6 bases at J, leaving 21 bases unmatched. CDR3 size: 16 residues. The V gene's germline CDR1 is DFQATT and CDR2 SNEGSKA (reference sequence). The CDR3: CSPKKGLAGGLPEQYV. The DNA for the CDR3 is TGCAGTCCCAAGAAAGGTCTGGCGGGAGGTCTCCCCGAGCAGTACGTC.

This chain uses TRBV28 with TRBJ1-1, with TRBD1 identical over 9 bases. V trimming: 8 bases; J trimming: 1 base; junction bases outside the gene matches: 8. The CDR3 contains 15 residues. Germline V gives CDR1 MDHEN, CDR2 SYDVKM. The CDR3 DNA reads as TGTGCCAGCCCACCCGGGACAGGGCGGAACACTGAAGCTTTCTTT. Encoded protein: CASPPGTGRNTEAFF. The variable domain in full, completed from reference TRBV28 and TRBJ1-1, reads DVKVTQSSRYLVKRTGEKVFLECVQDMDHENMFWYRQDPGLGLRLIYFSYDVKMKEKGDIPEGYSVSREKKERFSLILESASTNQTSMYLCASPPGTGRNTEAFFGQGTRLTVV.

This clonotype has at least ten counts. The gene calls are TRBV2 and TRBJ1-4; 10 bases map to TRBD1. After removal of 1 base from V and 8 bases from J, the junction contained 4 bases not matched to a gene. The CDR3 consists of 15 residues. The germline V gene has CDR1 SNHLY and CDR2 FYNNEI. Here the CDR3 reads CASSEGTGGKEKLFF. CDR3 in DNA: TGTGCCAGCAGTGAAGGGACAGGGGGAAAAGAAAAACTGTTTTTT.